The subject of this entry is one T cell receptor beta chain. This clone has a handful of counts. Its binding antigen is unknown. Within one base of it there is no much larger clone, and no base qualities were kept. The data belong to a study of beta chain features in type 1 diabetes (dated by TCRdb to 2017 to 2018). About the full investigation: No differences in mean age, gender distribution, total cell number or subset yield were found between patients and healthy donors. The study compared TCRB repertoires of sorted circulating CD4+ T cell subsets between recently diagnosed type 1 diabetes patients and matched healthy donors. Across all samples, 90 million to 130 million sorted cells were examined, and cell number per subset correlated strongly with RNA yield. Naive and central memory subsets were obtained from all 30 or so donors, but regulatory and stem cell-like memory subsets were isolated from only 8 patients and roughly eight healthy donors.

All of the isolated RNA was reverse transcribed with the High Capacity cDNA Reverse Transcription Kit, so expressed TCRB transcripts were sequenced. Naive, central memory and regulatory T cell samples underwent deep immunoSEQ sequencing, averaging about 3.57 million total reads per sample. Sorted cells were lysed in RLT buffer, and RNA was extracted using DNase-treated RNeasy Micro or Mini kits according to cell number. To prevent cross-contamination, every cell subset was processed on its own, while patient and healthy donor samples were processed together. TCRB sequences were amplified from cDNA with the immunoSEQ multiplex PCR, producing 87-bp fragments spanning the CDR3 region. Sequencing of the amplicons was performed on the Illumina HiSeq platform. For the original study's pipeline: Synthetic template baselines were used to correct PCR bias computationally, reads within Hamming distance 2 were collapsed together, and singletons that could not be merged were discarded. By aligning reads against IMGT, V, D and J genes, CDR3 length, and insertions or deletions at six rearrangement sites were assigned. Within each subset, clonotype counts were normalized to sorted cell number, and only after that were true diversity and Gini coefficients computed with the tcR R package. The overlap coefficient, calculated on TCRB nucleotide sequences, was used to measure repertoire sharing. Out-of-frame TCRB sequences from naive cells were analyzed to stand in for the pre-selection repertoire. As stored in TCRdb, this immuneACCESS dataset retains in-frame rearrangements with V and J assigned. A fraction of the clones does not appear; measured against another copy, unresolved V genes explain less than half of the discrepancy, and the remainder lacks a known reason. V, J and clone size are taken as reported in that table, and D and trimming were inferred from the DNA itself. The sample table holds under 450,000 clones, of which over 13% were seen once. The ten largest clones capture about 0.02% of the sample.

Trimming takes 8 bases from V and 1 base from J, and the germline ends sit 6 bases apart. CDR3 length: 12 amino acids, cysteine to phenylalanine. Just CDR3 DNA is preserved here, 36 bases in frame from base 1. The germline V gene (reference sequence) sets CDR1 to MNHNY and CDR2 to SVGAGI. Here is what the overall study found, with its caveats: At VDJ recombination sites, patients with type 1 diabetes made fewer insertions and deleted more nucleotides, a pattern implying thymic rearrangement abnormalities. Because small numbers of individuals were included in the HLA sub-analyses, any influence of HLA type on TCRB rearrangement was left unresolved. The naive, central memory and regulatory TCRB repertoires appeared to resemble one another more closely among patients than among healthy donors. Shorter templates might have been favored by PCR, but patient and control samples were amplified and corrected together, so both groups would have been affected equally by any skew. Because cDNA rather than genomic DNA was sequenced, highly expressing activated cells could have been over-represented, although no difference in activation and CD3 levels was found between groups. Type 1 diabetes patients showed a moderate but significant shortening of TCRB CDR3 length in all four CD4+ subsets.

From each donor, a single peripheral blood sample of approximately 110 mL on average was drawn into heparinised tubes. A BD FACSAria II was used to sort naive, central memory, regulatory and stem cell-like memory CD4+ T cells with a panel that included CD45RO, CCR7, CD25, CD127, CD95 and CD27. All sorted populations exceeded 95% purity. Right away, PBMCs were isolated by Lymphoprep density gradient centrifugation and were stained directly, with no culture step. Samples were stained and sorted in pairs, with one healthy donor and one patient per experiment, so that batch effects were minimized. The sequenced sample consisted of naive CD4+ T cells from blood. This specimen's cell subset or site label, interpreted: true naive CD4+ T cells. The chain uses TRBV6-6 and TRBJ2-1, and TRBD1 may be the D gene, going by 6 matching bases. This clonotype was sampled from a young woman in good health. The DNA reads TGTGCCAGCCAGGGGTCCTACAATGAGCAGTTCTTC. This yields the protein CASQGSYNEQFF.